These 25 T cell receptor beta chains came from one sample sequenced in a study of T cells in Graves' hyperthyroidism and ophthalmopathy. The investigators amplified TCR beta CDR3 regions from RNA transcripts. The HTBI primer set served for first-round RT-PCR of the TCR CDR3. MiXCR was run by TCRdb on the multiplex PCR reads, yielding one entry per CDR3 protein. The sample lists around 580,000 distinct CDR3 sequences, around 42% occurring once. Sequencing was carried out using peripheral blood or thyroid tissue (not recorded which). All receptors come from a woman between 18 and 30 years old with Graves' hyperthyroidism.

V and J are TRBV24-1 and TRBJ2-5; D is possibly TRBD1 or TRBD2 (7 bases each). The CDR3 has 17 residues. Germline V gene lookup returns CDR1 KGHDR and CDR2 SFDVKD. The V gene lost 3 bases and the J gene lost 2 bases, with 18 bases spanning the gap. For the CDR3, the DNA is TGTGCCACCAGTGATGGGGGCGGCAGGGGGGGTCAAGAGACCCAGTACTTC. Its protein is CATSDGGGRGGQETQYF.

The rearrangement joins TRBV10-3 to TRBJ2-7; weak D call: TRBD2 (5 bases). CDR1 is ENHRY, CDR2 SYGVKD, per germline. V was pared by 4 bases and J by 7 bases, with 20 bases between. The CDR3 is 15 residues long. The CDR3 loop reads CAISVGGSTDNEQYF. CDR3 coding DNA: TGTGCCATCAGTGTGGGTGGGAGTACCGACAATGAGCAGTACTTC.

This clonotype showed up just a few times. The chain combines TRBV6-1 with TRBJ1-4; D may be TRBD1 (5 bases). Germline V lookup: CDR1 MNHNS, CDR2 SASEGT. V lost 5 bases and J 7 bases, leaving 14 bases between the germline ends. The CDR3 contains 14 residues. CDR3 protein: CASSLSGTLEKLFF. DNA for the CDR3: TGTGCCAGCAGTTTATCCGGGACGCTTGAAAAACTGTTTTTT.

CDR3 amino acids: CASSLKIQVLDTQYF. CDR3 DNA: TGTGCCAGCAGCTTAAAGATACAGGTCCTAGATACGCAGTATTTT. V usage is TRBV7-9 and J usage is TRBJ2-3, with D maybe TRBD1 (5 bases). Trimming left V 2 bases short and J 5 bases short, with 14 bases between. The CDR3 runs 15 residues. Germline CDR1 is SEHNR and CDR2 is FQNEAQ (reference sequence). Looking up the rest from reference TRBV7-9 and TRBJ2-3 gives the full variable domain: DTGVSQNPRHKITKRGQNVTFRCDPISEHNRLYWYRQTLGQGPEFLTYFQNEAQLEKSRLLSDRFSAERPKGSFSTLEIQRTEQGDSAMYLCASSLKIQVLDTQYFGPGTRLTVL.

This clonotype was recorded many times. The gene calls are TRBV29-1 and TRBJ1-3; possibly TRBD1 for D (6 bases). Germline CDR1 and CDR2: SQVTM and ANQGSEA. CDR3 size: 14 residues. V was pared by 5 bases and J by 0 bases, with 11 bases between. CDR3: CSVLRDTSGNTIYF. CDR3 DNA sequence: TGCAGCGTTCTCCGGGACACCTCTGGAAACACCATATATTTT.

V is TRBV29-1 and J is TRBJ2-5; 12 bases are a match to TRBD1. The CDR3 sequence is 14 residues long. Losses at the gene ends were 6 bases for V and 5 bases for J; bases not matched to a gene: 7. Germline V lookup: CDR1 SQVTM, CDR2 ANQGSEA. The CDR3 protein is CSVLGQGASETQYF. The CDR3 nucleotides are TGCAGCGTCCTGGGACAGGGGGCGAGTGAGACCCAGTACTTC. The variable domain in full, with the rest retrieved from reference TRBV29-1 and TRBJ2-5, is SAVISQKPSRDICQRGTSLTIQCQVDSQVTMMFWYRQQPGQSLTLIATANQGSEATYESGFVIDKFPISRPNLTFSTLTVSNMSPEDSSIYLCSVLGQGASETQYFGPGTRLLVL.

The rearrangement uses TRBV5-1 and TRBJ1-1; D might be TRBD1 (5 bases). This CDR3 comprises 16 residues. V dropped 0 bases and J dropped 7 bases, with 19 bases sitting between them. CDR1 and CDR2 from the germline V gene are SGHRS and YFSETQ. This chain's CDR3 is CASSLGNRDFYNEAFF. Here the CDR3 DNA reads TGCGCCAGCAGCTTGGGTAACCGGGACTTCTACAATGAAGCTTTCTTT.

Details on this clonotype: This sequence may be a read error, since a much larger clone differs from it by one base. The genes are TRBV4-2 and TRBJ2-6; 11 nucleotides agree with TRBD1. Germline CDR1 LGHNA, CDR2 YNFKEQ. This CDR3 has 21 amino acids. Germline trimming cut 2 bases from V and 2 bases from J; bases unmatched to any gene: 14. The CDR3 is CASSQTIRRDRGGTGANVLTF. The CDR3 DNA reads as TGTGCCAGCAGCCAAACAATAAGACGGGACAGGGGGGGAACTGGGGCCAACGTCCTGACTTTC.

This clonotype has at least ten counts. The V call is TRBV10-2, the J call TRBJ2-5; 8 positions match TRBD2. The CDR3 contains 15 residues. The V gene end was trimmed by 6 bases and the J gene end by 2 bases; junction bases not matched to a gene: 8. Germline CDR1 and CDR2: WSHSY and SAAADI. As DNA, the CDR3 is TGCGCCAGCAGACCTGGGACTAGAGGACAAGAGACCCAGTACTTC. This encodes CASRPGTRGQETQYF.

The chain is built from TRBV6-6 and TRBJ2-7; weak D call: TRBD2 (5 bases). V gave up 4 bases and J gave up 6 bases, with 13 bases separating them. The CDR3 has 13 residues. Germline loops: CDR1 MNHNY, CDR2 SVGAGI (reference sequence). The CDR3, as DNA: TGTGCCAGCAGTTTCGAGGGTTATGGCGAGCAGTACTTC. Translation gives CASSFEGYGEQYF.

This clonotype was counted at least ten times. This chain connects TRBV19 to TRBJ2-5; 8 bases fit TRBD1. With V trimmed by 3 bases and J by 1 base, 7 bases remained unmatched. The germline gives CDR1 LNHDA, CDR2 SQIVND (reference sequence). The CDR3 runs to 16 residues. The CDR3 coding sequence is TGTGCCAGTAGTATCTCGACAGGGGTTGGCCAAGAGACCCAGTACTTC. Translation gives CASSISTGVGQETQYF.

This clonotype was seen at least ten times. The gene calls are TRBV6-2 or TRBV6-3 and TRBJ2-5; D gene ambiguous. Germline lookup yields CDR1 MNHEY and CDR2 SVGEGT. The ends were cut back, 3 bases at V and 1 base at J, with 12 bases in the middle. The CDR3 length is 15 residues. The CDR3 bases are TGTGCCAGCAGTTATTACGATCCGACCCAAGAGACCCAGTACTTC. Its translation is CASSYYDPTQETQYF.

This clonotype was detected ten times or more. This chain joins TRBV20-1 and TRBJ2-7; 7 bases match TRBD1. The CDR3 is made up of 13 amino acids. The germline CDR1 and CDR2 sequences are DFQATT and SNEGSKA (reference sequence). V shed 4 bases and J 5 bases; nucleotides not matched to a gene: 8. The CDR3 here is CSANSGTADEQYF. DNA of the CDR3: TGCAGTGCTAACTCTGGGACAGCGGACGAGCAGTACTTC.

The chain recombines TRBV12-5 with TRBJ1-4; D perhaps matches TRBD1 (5 bases). Per germline, CDR1 LGHNT and CDR2 FRNRAP. This CDR3 region has 16 residues. The V end lost 1 base, the J end lost 1 base, and 10 bases lay between the germline ends. The CDR3 loop reads CASGLAPGVTNEKLFF. DNA of the CDR3: TGTGCTAGTGGTTTGGCCCCGGGGGTAACTAATGAAAAACTGTTTTTT.

This clonotype was detected ten times or more. The rearrangement joins TRBV7-8 to TRBJ2-5; D might be TRBD2 (5 bases). The V end lost 6 bases, the J end lost 5 bases, and 10 bases lay between the germline ends. Germline V gene lookup returns CDR1 SGHVS and CDR2 FQNEAQ. The CDR3 consists of 12 residues. DNA of the CDR3: TGTGCCAGCAGGAGTTGGAGGGAGACCCAGTACTTC. Translated, it gives CASRSWRETQYF.

The chain is built from TRBV7-9 and TRBJ1-2, with D perhaps TRBD1 (6 bases). Germline V gene lookup returns CDR1 SEHNR and CDR2 FQNEAQ (reference sequence). This CDR3 is 18 amino acids long. The V gene lost 5 bases and the J gene lost 6 bases, with 28 bases spanning the gap. For the CDR3, the DNA is TGTGCCAGCAGCCCAGTGGGCGGACAGTCTCATGTGAGGGATGGCTACACCTTC. Protein: CASSPVGGQSHVRDGYTF. Complete variable domain (other parts from reference TRBV7-9 and TRBJ1-2): DTGVSQNPRHKITKRGQNVTFRCDPISEHNRLYWYRQTLGQGPEFLTYFQNEAQLEKSRLLSDRFSAERPKGSFSTLEIQRTEQGDSAMYLCASSPVGGQSHVRDGYTFGSGTRLTVV.

This clonotype was counted ten times or more. At one end, the junction sequence differs from germline, possibly due to a read error. V usage is TRBV20-1 and J usage is TRBJ1-5; D remains ambiguous. Germline CDR1 DFQATT, CDR2 SNEGSKA (reference sequence). This CDR3 is 13 amino acids long. CDR3 sequence: CSAKRLANLPQHF. The CDR3 DNA sequence: TGCAGTGCTAAGCGCCTGGCGAATCTGCCCCAGCATTTT.

This chain connects TRBV2 to TRBJ2-2, with D perhaps TRBD2 (6 bases). This CDR3 is built from 14 residues. In germline, CDR1 is SNHLY, CDR2 FYNNEI. V lost 8 bases and J lost 2, with 12 bases in between. The CDR3 DNA is TGTGCCAGCCGATGGGACTTTAACACCGGGGAGCTGTTTTTT. Translating gives CASRWDFNTGELFF.

In this sample, this clonotype turned up once. The genes are TRBV6-2 or TRBV6-3 and TRBJ1-4, with a weak D call TRBD1 (5 bases). Per the germline V gene, CDR1 is MNHEY and CDR2 is SVGEGT. The ends were cut back, 2 bases at V and 0 bases at J, with 13 bases in the middle. This CDR3 has 17 residues. DNA of the CDR3: TGTGCCAGCAGTTACCCTCGTAGGGGATCAACTAATGAAAAACTGTTTTTT. Encoded protein: CASSYPRRGSTNEKLFF.

Of note for this clonotype: A much larger clone lies a single base off, so this may be a read error. The J gene is TRBJ1-3, the V gene TRBV5-1, with D uncertain. The length of the CDR3 is 14 residues. Looked up from germline, CDR1 is SGHRS and CDR2 is YFSETQ. CDR3 bases: TGCGCCGGCAGCTTGGGCTCAAGGGGAAACACCATATATTTT. Translation gives CAGSLGSRGNTIYF.

V and J are TRBV6-5 and TRBJ1-3; no clear D. Germline CDR1 MNHEY, CDR2 SVGAGI. The CDR3 spans 15 residues. The V end lost 0 bases, the J end lost 5 bases, and 11 bases lay between the germline ends. CDR3 sequence: CASSYSGGKRNTIYF. The CDR3 nucleotides read TGTGCCAGCAGTTACTCAGGAGGAAAAAGAAACACCATATATTTT.

V gene TRBV7-3 combines with J gene TRBJ2-2; D is perhaps TRBD2 (5 bases). This CDR3 spans 16 amino acids. V lost 5 bases and J lost 6, with 19 bases in between. Germline-derived CDR1 and CDR2 are SGHTA and FQGTGA. The chain's CDR3 is CASSPRRRRASGELFF. The CDR3 DNA is TGTGCCAGCAGCCCACGCCGGAGGCGGGCTTCCGGGGAGCTGTTTTTT. Full variable domain (rest looked up from reference TRBV7-3 and TRBJ2-2): GAGVSQTPSNKVTEKGKYVELRCDPISGHTALYWYRQSLGQGPEFLIYFQGTGAADDSGLPNDRFFAVRPEGSVSTLKIQRTERGDSAVYLCASSPRRRRASGELFFGEGSRLTVL.

The V and J genes are TRBV11-2 and TRBJ1-2, with D possibly matching TRBD1 (5 bases). The CDR3 sequence is 14 residues long. Trimming took off 5 bases at V and 4 bases at J, with 14 bases between the two ends. Germline V gene data show CDR1 as SGHAT and CDR2 as FQNNGV. CDR3 residues: CASSPRTTSYGYTF. The CDR3 bases are TGTGCCAGCAGCCCCAGGACAACCAGCTATGGCTACACCTTC.

The chain links TRBV25-1 to TRBJ1-1, with D perhaps matching TRBD1 (5 bases). Germline V gene data show CDR1 as MGHDK and CDR2 as SYGVNS. V gave up 0 bases and J gave up 3 bases, with 14 bases separating them. The CDR3 is 16 residues long. The CDR3 loop reads CASSEYLGDWDTEAFF. DNA of the CDR3: TGTGCCAGCAGTGAATACCTGGGGGATTGGGACACTGAAGCTTTCTTT. Filled out from reference TRBV25-1 and TRBJ1-1, the complete variable domain reads EADIYQTPRYLVIGTGKKITLECSQTMGHDKMYWYQQDPGMELHLIHYSYGVNSTEKGDLSSESTVSRIRTEHFPLTLESARPSHTSQYLCASSEYLGDWDTEAFFGQGTRLTVV.

The rearrangement links TRBV25-1 to TRBJ1-2; unclear D gene. This CDR3 has 9 amino acids. Germline V CDR1 and CDR2: MGHDK, SYGVNS. The ends were cut back, 11 bases at V and 2 bases at J, with 3 bases in the middle. The CDR3 protein is CAFNYGYTF. DNA for the CDR3: TGTGCCTTCAACTATGGCTACACCTTC.